The 32 T cell receptor beta chains below all came from one sample that was sequenced in a study of OX40 agonist ivuxolimab in advanced cancers. Libraries were prepared by immunoSEQ multiplex PCR; TCRdb keeps only in-frame clonotypes and omits some of them. Of roughly 26,000 clones in the sample, approximately 83% were seen once. The source material was CD4+ or CD8+ T cells sorted from blood, sampled in a trial of the OX40 agonist ivuxolimab. The receptors come from an adult with an advanced solid tumor such as melanoma, head and neck, liver or kidney cancer.

This sequence joins TRBV2 and TRBJ2-3, with 8 positions matching TRBD2. The junction had 1 base not matched to a gene; V was cut back by 6 bases and J by 5 bases. Germline V CDR1 and CDR2: SNHLY, FYNNEI. CDR3 size: 12 residues. The CDR3 nucleotides read TGTGCCAGCAGCCGGGAGGGAGATACGCAGTATTTT. Protein product: CASSREGDTQYF.

On this clone: Germline and junction disagree at one end, which may indicate a read error. V gene TRBV7-2 combines with J gene TRBJ2-1; TRBD2 is a possible D gene (6 bases). CDR3 length: 13 amino acids. Germline CDR1 and CDR2: SGHTA and FQGNSA. In DNA, the CDR3 is TGTGCCAGCACCTTAGCGGAGTACAATGAGCAGTTCTTC. As protein: CASTLAEYNEQFF.

For this clone: The sample carries other DNA sequences with the same CDR3. This chain uses TRBV12-2 with TRBJ2-5; the table's D call TRBD2 went unverified against the DNA. TRBV12-2 is a listed pseudogene. CDR3 size: 20 residues. The DNA of the CDR3 is TGTGCAAGTCGCTTCGGGGGGTCTAGCGGGAGTTCGGCGAGCCAAGAGACCCAGTACTTC. Translating it yields CASRFGGSSGSSASQETQYF.

The gene calls are TRBV5-4 and TRBJ2-5, with a weak D call TRBD2 (7 bases). This CDR3 spans 17 amino acids. The V end lost 3 bases, the J end lost 2 bases, and 20 bases lay between the germline ends. Germline V gene sequence: CDR1 SGHNT, CDR2 YYREEE (reference sequence). For the CDR3, the DNA is TGTGCCAGCAGCTCCCTAGGAGGGGGGGTTGGACAAGAGACCCAGTACTTC. This gives the protein CASSSLGGGVGQETQYF.

V usage is TRBV2 and J usage is TRBJ2-7; no clear D. Trimming pared 10 bases from V and 3 bases from J, leaving 16 bases between. The CDR3 has 13 residues. Germline assignment: CDR1 SNHLY and CDR2 FYNNEI. The DNA of the CDR3 is TGTGCCACCTCATATTCCAGCCGCTACGAGCAGTACTTC. Translation gives CATSYSSRYEQYF.

This clone was observed a handful of times. The genes are TRBV19 and TRBJ1-6; TRBD1 matches at 8 bases. Germline CDR1 reads LNHDA; CDR2 reads SQIVND (reference sequence). V trimming: 10 bases; J trimming: 0 bases; junction bases outside the gene matches: 2. CDR3 length: 14 residues. CDR3 residues: CATGQGSYNSPLHF. The CDR3 DNA reads as TGTGCCACCGGACAGGGCTCCTATAATTCACCCCTCCACTTT. Combining the CDR3 with reference TRBV19 and TRBJ1-6 gives the whole variable domain DGGITQSPKYLFRKEGQNVTLSCEQNLNHDAMYWYRQDPGQGLRLIYYSQIVNDFQKGDIAEGYSVSREKKESFPLTVTSAQKNPTAFYLCATGQGSYNSPLHFGNGTRLTVT.

This clone was observed once. This sequence joins TRBV9 and TRBJ2-5; D is perhaps TRBD1 (6 bases). Between the trimmed V and J ends, which lost 4 bases and 1 base, there was a span of 14 bases. The germline V gene encodes CDR1 SGDLS and CDR2 YYNGEE. The CDR3 is 15 amino acids. CDR3 in amino acids: CASSSTTGIQETQYF. The CDR3 nucleotides are TGTGCCAGCAGCTCAACCACAGGGATCCAAGAGACCCAGTACTTC.

A single count supports this clone. CDR3 DNA sequence: TGCAGCACCGCCCGAGGGCCTGAAGCTTTCTTT. This gives the protein CSTARGPEAFF. V and J are TRBV29-1 and TRBJ1-1, with D uncertain. Trimming took 8 bases from V and 6 from J, leaving 13 bases between them. Germline V CDR1 and CDR2: SQVTM, ANQGSEA. The CDR3 loop spans 11 amino acids. The complete variable domain, with remaining parts taken from reference TRBV29-1 and TRBJ1-1, reads SAVISQKPSRDICQRGTSLTIQCQVDSQVTMMFWYRQQPGQSLTLIATANQGSEATYESGFVIDKFPISRPNLTFSTLTVSNMSPEDSSIYLCSTARGPEAFFGQGTRLTVV.

The CDR3 nucleotides read TGTGCCAGCAGTTCACTTCAACAGAAGGAGACCCAGTACTTC. Translated: CASSSLQQKETQYF. This chain joins TRBV6-5 and TRBJ2-5, with D unresolved. The CDR3 loop spans 14 amino acids. Germline V CDR1 and CDR2: MNHEY, SVGAGI. With 4 bases removed from V and 5 bases from J, the gap between germline ends came to 14 bases.

The genes are TRBV27 and TRBJ2-3; 9 nucleotides agree with TRBD1. The ends lost 0 bases at V and 7 bases at J; junction bases unmatched: 11. The CDR3 has 17 residues. Germline CDR1 reads MNHEY; CDR2 reads SMNVEV (reference sequence). The CDR3 reads CASSLSGTGTVINTQYF. CDR3 nucleotide sequence: TGTGCCAGCAGTTTATCGGGGACAGGGACCGTTATTAATACGCAGTATTTT.

V usage is TRBV28 and J usage is TRBJ2-3; D is unresolved. This CDR3 has 15 amino acids. The V end lost 4 bases, the J end lost 2 bases, and 13 bases lay between the germline ends. Germline V gene sequence: CDR1 MDHEN, CDR2 SYDVKM. The CDR3 DNA reads TGTGCCAGCAGTTCCCCGCCCGATATCACAGATACGCAGTATTTT. Translating it yields CASSSPPDITDTQYF.

The gene calls are TRBV7-9 and TRBJ2-7; tentative D call: TRBD2 (5 bases). Trimming stripped 7 bases from V and 4 bases from J, with 17 bases between. The CDR3 contains 14 residues. Per germline, CDR1 SEHNR and CDR2 FQNEAQ (reference sequence). The CDR3 sequence: CASTPNGVSYEQYF. CDR3 bases: TGTGCCAGCACACCGAACGGGGTTTCTTACGAGCAGTACTTC.

This clone was seen a few times. The V gene is TRBV4-3, the J gene TRBJ2-1; 11 bases line up with TRBD2. This CDR3 spans 18 amino acids. V lost 1 base to trimming and J lost 2 bases; unmatched junction nucleotides: 7. CDR1 is LGHNA, CDR2 YSLEER, per germline. CDR3 in amino acids: CASSQAPLAGGPYNEQFF. For the CDR3, the DNA is TGCGCCAGCAGCCAAGCTCCCCTAGCGGGGGGCCCCTACAATGAGCAGTTCTTC.

The rearrangement uses TRBV7-2 and TRBJ2-7; the match to TRBD1 covers 11 bases. CDR3 size: 14 residues. The trim removed 4 bases at V and 6 bases at J, leaving 5 bases unmatched. CDR1 SGHTA and CDR2 FQGNSA come from the germline V gene. The CDR3 here is CASSWTGGTAEQYF. Here the CDR3 DNA reads TGTGCCAGCAGCTGGACAGGGGGCACGGCCGAGCAGTACTTC.

The rearrangement joins TRBV2 to TRBJ1-2; the D is unclear. The CDR3 contains 13 residues. V gave up 2 bases and J gave up 8 bases, with 12 bases separating them. CDR1 is SNHLY and CDR2 is FYNNEI in the germline V gene. The chain's CDR3 is CASSEWWGEGYTF. CDR3 DNA: TGTGCCAGCAGTGAATGGTGGGGAGAAGGCTACACCTTC.

This clone occurred a few times. The chain carries TRBV5-4 and TRBJ2-1; 10 nucleotides agree with TRBD2. The germline V gene has CDR1 SGHNT and CDR2 YYREEE (reference sequence). Trimming removed 0 bases from V and 6 bases from J; junction bases left unmatched: 3. The CDR3 consists of 15 residues. The CDR3, as DNA: TGTGCCAGCAGCTTGGAAGCGGGGGGGTTCAATGAGCAGTTCTTC. Translated: CASSLEAGGFNEQFF.

The chain carries TRBV5-1 and TRBJ2-4; 7 bases are a match to TRBD1. Trimming removed 1 base from V and 7 bases from J; junction bases left unmatched: 11. This CDR3 contains 16 residues. Germline V gives CDR1 SGHRS, CDR2 YFSETQ. Here the CDR3 reads CASSLTPRQGENIQYF. The CDR3 nucleotides are TGCGCCAGCAGCTTGACGCCCCGCCAGGGGGAGAACATTCAGTACTTC.

Here the CDR3 DNA reads TGTGCCAGCAGTGTGACCGTAGATGAAAAACTGTTTTTT. The encoded protein is CASSVTVDEKLFF. V gene TRBV2 combines with J gene TRBJ1-4, with D unclear. The germline V gene has CDR1 SNHLY and CDR2 FYNNEI. The CDR3 length is 13 residues. With 4 bases removed from V and 6 bases from J, the gap between germline ends came to 9 bases.

This clone appeared a single time. The germline gene is not matched at one end of the junction; a read error may be the cause. The chain is built from TRBV7-7 and TRBJ2-3, with 13 nucleotides matching TRBD2. The CDR3 sequence is 16 residues long. Germline values: CDR1 SSHAT, CDR2 FNYEAQ (reference sequence). Here the CDR3 reads CASSLGLAGATDTQYF. As DNA, the CDR3 is TGTGCTAGCAGCTTAGGACTAGCGGGAGCCACAGATACGCAGTATTTT. The full variable domain, rest sourced from reference TRBV7-7 and TRBJ2-3, is GAGVSQSPRYKVTKRGQDVTLRCDPISSHATLYWYQQALGQGPEFLTYFNYEAQPDKSGLPSDRFSAERPEGSISTLTIQRTEQRDSAMYRCASSLGLAGATDTQYFGPGTRLTVL.

This chain uses TRBV4-3 with TRBJ2-7, with 9 bases fitting TRBD1. From germline, CDR1 is LGHNA and CDR2 YSLEER. The V segment lost 4 bases and the J segment 6 bases; nucleotides outside the gene matches: 19. The CDR3 is 18 residues long. In nucleotides, the CDR3 is TGCGCCAGCAGCCTGGGGCCAAGGGCCCGGGACAGGGCATCCGAGCAGTACTTC. Protein product: CASSLGPRARDRASEQYF.

This chain joins TRBV18 and TRBJ1-4; possible D gene TRBD1, 5 bases. This CDR3 contains 15 residues. The ends were cut back, 6 bases at V and 7 bases at J, with 18 bases in the middle. Germline-derived CDR1 and CDR2 are KGHSH and LQKENI. CDR3 in DNA: TGTGCCAGCTCGCCGGGCGCAGGGAGGGGTGAAAAACTGTTTTTT. Protein product: CASSPGAGRGEKLFF.

This chain joins TRBV6-5 and TRBJ2-2; no definite D call. Trimming removed 0 bases from V and 7 bases from J, with 9 bases in between. Germline V gene sequence: CDR1 MNHEY, CDR2 SVGAGI. The CDR3 spans 14 residues. The CDR3 DNA reads TGTGCCAGCAGTTACTCGACTGCCAACGGGGAGCTGTTTTTT. Protein product: CASSYSTANGELFF.

This CDR3 is CASSRRTSYPDTQYF. CDR3 sequence (DNA): TGTGCCAGCAGTCGACGGACTAGCTATCCAGATACGCAGTATTTT. The chain joins TRBV6-5 to TRBJ2-3; 8 bases align to TRBD2. The V segment lost 5 bases and the J segment 4 bases; nucleotides outside the gene matches: 8. Germline lookup yields CDR1 MNHEY and CDR2 SVGAGI. The CDR3 consists of 15 residues.

This chain joins TRBV5-4 and TRBJ2-7; TRBD2 aligns across 8 bases. This CDR3 spans 16 amino acids. In germline, CDR1 is SGHNT, CDR2 YYREEE (reference sequence). Trimming removed 0 bases from V and 0 bases from J; junction bases left unmatched: 5. In DNA, the CDR3 is TGTGCCAGCAGCTTGGCTTCCGCGGGGGGCTCCTACGAGCAGTACTTC. Translated, it gives CASSLASAGGSYEQYF.

The V gene is TRBV18, the J gene TRBJ2-5; no clear D. The J call may be incorrect, as the DNA end agrees better with TRBJ2-7. The CDR3 covers 14 residues. CDR1 is KGHSH and CDR2 is LQKENI in the germline V gene. The chain's CDR3 is CASSPLASSYEQYF. The CDR3 DNA follows: TGTGCCAGCTCACCACTCGCCAGTTCCTACGAGCAGTACTTC.

The chain combines TRBV6-6 with TRBJ1-5; TRBD1 matches at 7 bases. V gave up 2 bases and J gave up 2 bases; unmatched junction bases: 6. The CDR3 consists of 16 residues. Germline V CDR1 and CDR2: MNHNY, SVGAGI (reference sequence). The CDR3 spells CASSYPTGLGNQPQHF. The DNA for the CDR3 is TGTGCCAGCAGTTACCCGACAGGGCTTGGCAATCAGCCCCAGCATTTT.

This clone was seen only once. The junction and the germline gene differ at one end; a read error may be behind it. This chain connects TRBV10-2 to TRBJ1-2; D unclear. Germline CDR1 and CDR2: WSHSY and SAAADI. The CDR3 is 14 residues long. CDR3 amino acids: CATSEGTYNYGYTF. The CDR3 region has the DNA TGCGCCACCAGTGAGGGCACCTATAACTATGGCTACACCTTC.

This clone was detected once. The J gene is TRBJ2-3, the V gene TRBV5-6; TRBD2 aligns across 8 bases. Trimming cost V 5 bases and J 5 bases; bases outside gene matches: 13. Germline values: CDR1 SGHDT, CDR2 YYEEEE. The CDR3 runs 16 residues. CDR3 DNA: TGTGCCAGCAGTCCCCCCCCGGGACTAGGCCGAGATACGCAGTATTTT. Translated: CASSPPPGLGRDTQYF.

The J gene is TRBJ2-2, the V gene TRBV6-5; 8 bases match TRBD1. The J segment lost 7 bases and the V segment lost 8 bases, leaving 12 bases of the junction unmatched. Germline values: CDR1 MNHEY, CDR2 SVGAGI. This CDR3 comprises 15 residues. The CDR3 loop reads CASAHRGNLNGELFF. The CDR3, as DNA: TGTGCCAGCGCCCACAGGGGGAATCTCAACGGGGAGCTGTTTTTT.

J is TRBJ2-3 and V is TRBV30; TRBD2 aligns across 9 bases. The length of the CDR3 is 16 residues. J was trimmed by 4 bases and V by 0 bases; bases with no gene match: 8. Germline CDR1 reads GTSNPN; CDR2 reads SVGIG (reference sequence). In nucleotides, the CDR3 is TGTGCCTGGAGTGTACGGCGGGGGGGCCGGTCAGATACGCAGTATTTT. It translates to CAWSVRRGGRSDTQYF.

The rearrangement links TRBV4-3 to TRBJ1-6, with TRBD1 identical over 7 bases. The CDR3 runs 17 residues. V lost 3 bases, J lost 10 bases, and 15 bases stayed unmatched. Germline V gives CDR1 LGHNA, CDR2 YSLEER. CDR3 nucleotides: TGCGCCAGCAGCCAGACCCGACCGGACAGGTCACCATCACCCCTCCACTTT. It codes for CASSQTRPDRSPSPLHF.

In nucleotides, the CDR3 is TGTGCCAGCAGTGAAGACCGGAGCACAGATACGCAGTATTTT. Amino acid sequence: CASSEDRSTDTQYF. The chain employs TRBV2 and TRBJ2-3; D call uncertain. The CDR3 consists of 14 residues. V was clipped by 1 base and J by 0 bases, with 5 bases between them. Per germline, CDR1 SNHLY and CDR2 FYNNEI. The whole variable domain, filled in from reference TRBV2 and TRBJ2-3, reads EPEVTQTPSHQVTQMGQEVILRCVPISNHLYFYWYRQILGQKVEFLVSFYNNEISEKSEIFDDQFSVERPDGSNFTLKIRSTKLEDSAMYFCASSEDRSTDTQYFGPGTRLTVL.